The 13 T cell receptor beta chains reported below all come from one sample, sequenced in a study of beta chain features in type 1 diabetes. All of the isolated RNA was reverse transcribed, so expressed TCRB transcripts were sequenced. The protocol was immunoSEQ multiplex PCR, while the TCRdb copy is restricted to in-frame clones and leaves out a portion. The table has more than 300,000 clones, less than 15% seen once. Sequencing input: naive CD4+ T cells from blood. These receptors were collected from a woman aged 18 to 35 in good health.

CDR3 nucleotides: TGTGCCAGCAGGAAGGGCGGGGGGACTAATCAGCCCCAGCATTTT. Translation: CASRKGGGTNQPQHF. The chain joins TRBV2 to TRBJ1-5; D is perhaps TRBD1 (5 bases). Germline V gene sequence: CDR1 SNHLY, CDR2 FYNNEI. V lost 6 bases and J lost 4, with 16 bases in between. This CDR3 contains 15 residues.

The chain combines TRBV12-5 with TRBJ2-5, with 9 bases aligning to TRBD1. Germline lookup yields CDR1 LGHNT and CDR2 FRNRAP. The CDR3 has 16 amino acids. The V segment lost 2 bases and the J segment 5 bases; nucleotides outside the gene matches: 9. In nucleotides, the CDR3 is TGTGCTAGTGGTTTGTTCTCCGGGACAGGGACGGAGACCCAGTACTTC. This gives the protein CASGLFSGTGTETQYF.

The chain is built from TRBV25-1 and TRBJ2-7, with 11 bases that match TRBD2. The V gene end was trimmed by 8 bases and the J gene end by 7 bases; junction bases not matched to a gene: 10. Germline CDR1 MGHDK, CDR2 SYGVNS. This CDR3 contains 14 residues. CDR3 sequence reads: CASAPTSGKWEQYF. The CDR3 coding sequence is TGTGCCAGCGCTCCGACTAGCGGGAAATGGGAGCAGTACTTC.

This clone was seen a handful of times. The gene calls are TRBV29-1 and TRBJ1-2; 7 bases map to TRBD1. Trimming at V came to 6 bases and at J to 5 bases, leaving 15 bases not matched to a gene. Germline lookup yields CDR1 SQVTM and CDR2 ANQGSEA. This CDR3 has 15 residues. CDR3 in amino acids: CSVRSGTVRRYGYTF. DNA for the CDR3: TGCAGCGTCAGATCCGGGACAGTAAGACGGTATGGCTACACCTTC.

The chain combines TRBV27 with TRBJ2-5, with D possibly being TRBD1 (6 bases). This CDR3 has 13 residues. With 6 bases removed from V and 1 base from J, the gap between germline ends came to 9 bases. Germline-derived CDR1 and CDR2 are MNHEY and SMNVEV (reference sequence). In DNA form, the CDR3 reads TGTGCCAGCAGCCGACAGGTCCAAGAGACCCAGTACTTC. Translated, it gives CASSRQVQETQYF.

This clone was observed a handful of times. V gene TRBV11-2 combines with J gene TRBJ2-3; D remains unclear. There are 14 residues in the CDR3. V lost 2 bases, J lost 2 bases, and 8 bases lay in between. The germline V gene encodes CDR1 SGHAT and CDR2 FQNNGV. CDR3 bases: TGTGCCAGCAGCTTACCCTTCTCCACAGATACGCAGTATTTT. Amino acid sequence: CASSLPFSTDTQYF. Full variable domain (missing parts from reference TRBV11-2 and TRBJ2-3): EAGVAQSPRYKIIEKRQSVAFWCNPISGHATLYWYQQILGQGPKLLIQFQNNGVVDDSQLPKDRFSAERLKGVDSTLKIQPAKLEDSAVYLCASSLPFSTDTQYFGPGTRLTVL.

The chain joins TRBV28 to TRBJ1-2, with 9 nucleotides matching TRBD1. V was pared by 5 bases and J by 0 bases, with 7 bases of the junction left unmatched. Germline V gives CDR1 MDHEN, CDR2 SYDVKM. The CDR3 consists of 16 residues. CDR3 region: CASSTTGQGPNYGYTF. The CDR3 DNA reads as TGTGCCAGCAGTACAACGGGACAGGGCCCTAACTATGGCTACACCTTC.

Points on this clone: A read error may produce the germline difference seen at one junction end. This chain uses TRBV30 with TRBJ2-6, with 7 positions matching TRBD1. CDR1 and CDR2 from the germline V gene are GTSNPN and SVGIG (reference sequence). This CDR3 region has 16 residues. CDR3 in DNA: TGTGCCTGGAGTCGTCTAGGGGGCTCTGGGGGCAACGTCCTGACTTTC. Its translation is CAWSRLGGSGGNVLTF.

This clone turned up a few times. V gene TRBV18 combines with J gene TRBJ2-1; 12 bases align to TRBD2. The J segment lost 7 bases and the V segment lost 5 bases, leaving 6 bases of the junction unmatched. This CDR3 comprises 15 residues. Germline-derived CDR1 and CDR2 are KGHSH and LQKENI. CDR3 in DNA: TGTGCCAGCTCAACACGGACTAGCGGGATTAATGAGCAGTTCTTC. This gives the protein CASSTRTSGINEQFF.

This chain uses TRBV30 with TRBJ1-1; 9 nucleotides agree with TRBD1. The length of the CDR3 is 14 residues. With V trimmed by 2 bases and J by 5 bases, 6 bases remained unmatched. The germline CDR1 and CDR2 sequences are GTSNPN and SVGIG (reference sequence). CDR3 amino acids: CAWSYRDRVTEAFF. The CDR3 bases are TGTGCCTGGAGTTACCGGGACAGGGTAACTGAAGCTTTCTTT.

J is TRBJ2-7 and V is TRBV30; 13 nucleotides agree with TRBD2. The CDR3 is made up of 17 amino acids. Germline assignment: CDR1 GTSNPN and CDR2 SVGIG (reference sequence). The trim removed 3 bases at V and 2 bases at J, leaving 10 bases unmatched. CDR3 in DNA: TGTGCCTGGAGCTCGGGACTAGCGGGACTACCCACCTACGAGCAGTACTTC. This codes for CAWSSGLAGLPTYEQYF.

CDR3 nucleotides: TGTGCCAGCAGTTTAAGGGACAGGGGGCTACAGCCCCAGCATTTT. Its protein product is CASSLRDRGLQPQHF. This chain links TRBV27 with TRBJ1-5, with 12 bases identical to TRBD1. Trimming cost V 2 bases and J 7 bases; bases outside gene matches: 3. Germline V CDR1 and CDR2: MNHEY, SMNVEV (reference sequence). This CDR3 is 15 amino acids long.

This clone was detected a few times. The chain couples TRBV30 to TRBJ1-5; TRBD1 matches at 9 bases. Germline V gene sequence: CDR1 GTSNPN, CDR2 SVGIG (reference sequence). The V gene end was trimmed by 7 bases and the J gene end by 3 bases; junction bases not matched to a gene: 4. This CDR3 is built from 13 residues. The DNA of the CDR3 is TGTGCCTTTGGACAGGGGATCAATCAGCCCCAGCATTTT. Translating gives CAFGQGINQPQHF.